This is a list of T cell receptor beta chains from one sample in a study of cytomegalovirus exposure and HLA in healthy donors. Method: immunoSEQ multiplex PCR; TCRdb's copy keeps in-frame clones and lacks some. Here the sample spans roughly 150,000 clones, 70% to 85% being singletons. The sequencing sample was made of PBMCs. The receptors shown here come from a man aged 45 to 65 in good health and CMV-seropositive. CDR3s include the opening cysteine and the closing phenylalanine or tryptophan. D genes are given only for firm matches. Clone sizes are given selectively: once, few, many, or a class where the clone is expanded.

D gene,J gene,V gene,clone size,CDR3 protein,CDR3 DNA
-,TRBJ1-1,TRBV10-1,-,CASSEYPGVAFF,TGCGCCAGCAGTGAGTACCCAGGGGTAGCTTTCTTT
-,TRBJ2-4,TRBV12-5,-,CASGFLDSRGNIQYF,TGTGCTAGTGGTTTCTTGGACAGTCGCGGAAACATTCAGTACTTC
-,TRBJ1-5,TRBV4-1,-,CASSQDKDRDQWPQHF,TGCGCCAGCAGCCAAGACAAGGACAGAGATCAGTGGCCCCAGCATTTT
TRBD1,TRBJ2-7,TRBV11-2,-,CASSLETGTGLYEQYF,TGTGCCAGCAGCCTAGAAACCGGGACAGGACTCTACGAGCAGTACTTC
-,TRBJ1-1,TRBV5-1,-,CASSSSPQGQGSLGTEAFF,TGCGCCAGCAGCTCGTCACCACAGGGTCAGGGTAGTCTTGGCACTGAAGCTTTCTTT
-,TRBJ1-1,TRBV25-1,-,CASSEFNRVKTEAFF,TGTGCCAGCAGTGAATTCAACAGGGTGAAGACTGAAGCTTTCTTT
TRBD2,TRBJ2-1,TRBV5-4,once,CASSLGTSGEYNEQFF,TGTGCCAGCAGCTTAGGGACTAGCGGGGAGTACAATGAGCAGTTCTTC
-,TRBJ1-2,TRBV28,-,CASSGRYYGYTF,TGTGCCAGCAGTGGCCGTTACTATGGCTACACCTTC
-,TRBJ1-2,TRBV5-1,few,CASSLSGADYGYTF,TGCGCCAGCAGTTTGTCAGGGGCCGACTATGGCTACACCTTC
TRBD2,TRBJ2-2,TRBV5-6,-,CASRPGLSGGRTGELFF,TGTGCCAGCAGGCCGGGCCTTAGCGGGGGGAGAACCGGGGAGCTGTTTTTT
TRBD1,TRBJ1-6,TRBV5-1,-,CASSQGQGRLNSPLHF,TGCGCCAGCAGCCAGGGACAGGGCCGTCTTAATTCACCCCTCCACTTT
-,TRBJ2-6,TRBV9,-,CASSVGNSGANVLTF,TGTGCCAGCAGCGTAGGTAATTCTGGGGCCAACGTCCTGACTTTC
-,TRBJ1-1,TRBV7-2,-,CASSSTRNTEAFF,TGTGCCAGCAGCTCAACCAGAAACACTGAAGCTTTCTTT
-,TRBJ2-1,TRBV5-1,-,CASSIPLAADEQFF,TGCGCCAGCAGCATCCCTCTGGCGGCGGATGAGCAGTTCTTC
-,TRBJ1-5,TRBV28,-,CASSPSTGRAQPQHF,TGTGCCAGCAGTCCTTCCACAGGGAGGGCTCAGCCCCAGCATTTT
TRBD2,TRBJ2-1,TRBV5-1,-,CASSSPTSGGYNEQFF,TGCGCCAGCAGCAGCCCGACTAGCGGGGGCTACAATGAGCAGTTCTTC
TRBD1,TRBJ2-2,TRBV4-2,-,CASSQGRGGQGYTGELFF,TGTGCCAGCAGCCAGGGAAGAGGCGGACAGGGATACACCGGGGAGCTGTTTTTT
TRBD1,TRBJ1-2,TRBV19,-,CASSTTQGAGYGYTF,TGTGCCAGTAGCACAACACAGGGGGCTGGTTATGGCTACACCTTC
-,TRBJ1-2,TRBV29-1,-,CSVDGGPRQYGYTF,TGCAGCGTTGACGGTGGCCCCAGGCAGTATGGCTACACCTTC
TRBD1,TRBJ2-7,TRBV4-1,few,CASSQDQNRGLQGYF,TGCGCCAGCAGCCAAGATCAGAACAGGGGCCTGCAGGGGTACTTC
-,TRBJ1-4,TRBV18,-,CASGSGGAEKLFF,TGTGCCAGCGGGAGCGGGGGCGCTGAAAAACTGTTTTTT
TRBD2,TRBJ2-5,TRBV6-5,-,CASREGLAGQETQYF,TGTGCCAGCAGGGAGGGACTAGCGGGACAAGAGACCCAGTACTTC
-,TRBJ1-5,TRBV4-2,few,CASSQDRQSNQPQHF,TGTGCCAGCAGCCAAGACCGACAGTCCAATCAGCCCCAGCATTTT
TRBD1,TRBJ2-7,TRBV4-3,-,CASSQVGQLYEQYF,TGCGCCAGCAGCCAAGTGGGACAGCTCTACGAGCAGTACTTC
TRBD1,TRBJ1-1,TRBV7-2,-,CASSLNRGNTEAFF,TGTGCCAGCAGCTTAAACAGGGGGAACACTGAAGCTTTCTTT
-,TRBJ2-5,TRBV11-2,-,CASSLDLWGNQETQYF,TGTGCCAGCAGCTTAGATCTTTGGGGCAACCAAGAGACCCAGTACTTC
-,TRBJ2-7,TRBV7-2,-,CASSLSLGAVGEQYF,TGTGCCAGCAGCTTATCGCTGGGGGCGGTAGGCGAGCAGTACTTC
-,TRBJ1-5,TRBV27,-,CASSLWRARNQPQHF,TGTGCCAGCAGTTTATGGAGGGCTCGCAATCAGCCCCAGCATTTT
-,TRBJ2-5,TRBV5-4,-,CASSSAGRPVETQYF,TGTGCCAGCAGCTCTGCGGGACGGCCCGTGGAGACCCAGTACTTC
TRBD2,TRBJ2-7,TRBV30,few,CAWSVLAGGSYEQYF,TGTGCCTGGAGTGTACTCGCGGGGGGTTCCTACGAGCAGTACTTC
TRBD1,TRBJ1-6,TRBV27,-,CASSRTGQSSYNSPLHF,TGTGCCAGCAGTAGGACAGGCCAGAGCTCCTATAATTCACCCCTCCACTTT
TRBD1,TRBJ2-7,TRBV10-1,-,CASSESGTGGLYEQYF,TGCGCCAGCAGTGAGTCCGGGACAGGGGGCCTTTACGAGCAGTACTTC
TRBD1,TRBJ2-1,TRBV5-4,-,CASSVRQGSYNEQFF,TGTGCCAGCAGCGTGAGACAGGGGTCATACAATGAGCAGTTCTTC
TRBD1,TRBJ1-1,TRBV7-8,-,CASSRGSGGGGMNTEAFF,TGTGCCAGCAGCCGCGGCTCAGGGGGCGGTGGGATGAACACTGAAGCTTTCTTT
-,TRBJ1-6,TRBV5-1,-,CASSTEQGRHSPLHF,TGCGCCAGCAGCACAGAACAGGGAAGGCATTCACCCCTCCACTTT
-,TRBJ1-2,TRBV28,once,CASSSGMVRGGYTF,TGTGCCAGCAGTTCGGGTATGGTTAGGGGTGGCTACACCTTC
-,TRBJ2-7,TRBV7-9,-,CASSLQSREQYF,TGTGCCAGCAGCTTGCAATCGCGCGAGCAGTACTTC
-,TRBJ2-7,TRBV27,-,CASSLGPTAYEQYF,TGTGCCAGCAGTTTAGGGCCGACAGCCTACGAGCAGTACTTC
-,TRBJ1-5,TRBV6-6,-,CASSYLERGPNQPQHF,TGTGCCAGCAGCTACCTTGAAAGGGGTCCCAATCAGCCCCAGCATTTT
-,TRBJ1-4,TRBV5-5,-,CASSPSGHTVFF,TGTGCCAGCAGCCCTTCGGGACACACGGTGTTTTTT
-,TRBJ1-2,TRBV28,-,CASVRGGTPSGYTF,TGTGCCAGCGTCAGGGGTGGTACGCCTTCTGGCTACACCTTC
TRBD1,TRBJ1-1,TRBV28,-,CASSSLQGRTEAFF,TGTGCCAGCAGTTCTCTACAGGGGAGGACTGAAGCTTTCTTT
-,TRBJ2-7,TRBV2,few,CASRNLGLQYF,TGTGCCAGCCGGAATTTGGGACTGCAGTACTTC
-,TRBJ2-5,TRBV29-1,once,CSVQPPGAGTQYF,TGCAGCGTTCAACCGCCCGGAGCCGGGACCCAGTACTTC
-,TRBJ2-1,TRBV11-3,-,CASSAHEAGASVKQFF,TGTGCCAGCAGCGCTCATGAGGCAGGGGCGTCCGTAAAGCAGTTCTTC
-,TRBJ1-5,TRBV5-8,-,CASSLRRDFWGSSQPQHF,TGTGCCAGCAGCTTGCGAAGGGACTTTTGGGGGTCCTCTCAGCCCCAGCATTTT
-,TRBJ1-4,TRBV28,-,CASSFPRGSGEKLFF,TGTGCCAGCAGTTTCCCAAGGGGTAGCGGGGAAAAACTGTTTTTT
-,TRBJ1-1,TRBV7-3,-,CASGTRKNTEAFF,TGTGCCAGCGGCACCAGGAAGAACACTGAAGCTTTCTTT
TRBD1,TRBJ1-4,TRBV19,-,CASSTGPGTGNNEKLFF,TGTGCCAGTAGTACTGGTCCCGGGACAGGGAATAATGAAAAACTGTTTTTT
-,TRBJ1-1,TRBV9,-,CASSPRSGIRNTEAFF,TGTGCCAGCAGCCCCCGGTCCGGGATCCGGAACACTGAAGCTTTCTTT
TRBD1,TRBJ1-2,TRBV29-1,-,CSVGRQGAIGYTF,TGCAGCGTTGGTCGACAGGGGGCTATTGGCTACACCTTC
TRBD2,TRBJ2-3,TRBV29-1,-,CSVETSGGAGDTQYF,TGCAGCGTTGAGACTAGCGGGGGGGCGGGAGATACGCAGTATTTT
TRBD1,TRBJ2-2,TRBV5-6,-,CASSLEGTGTANTGELFF,TGTGCCAGCAGCTTGGAAGGAACCGGGACAGCGAACACCGGGGAGCTGTTTTTT
TRBD1,TRBJ1-5,TRBV6-4,-,CASRADRGNQPQHF,TGTGCCAGCAGAGCGGACAGGGGCAATCAGCCCCAGCATTTT
-,TRBJ2-2,TRBV4-1,once,CASSQYSSTGELFF,TGCGCCAGCAGCCAATATTCCTCCACCGGGGAGCTGTTTTTT